Listed here are 15 T cell receptor beta chains from one sample, sequenced in a study of vaccination and CD4 T cells after COVID-19. The Oncomine TCR Beta short-read assay was what sequenced the DNA obtained from cultured CD4+ T cells. Via MiXCR, TCRdb re-called the PCR reads, giving one row per CDR3 protein. The sample lists 14,000 or so distinct CDR3 sequences; around 30% were seen once. Their target antigens are unknown. Treatment meaning: approximately 10-day PBMC culture with coronavirus spike peptide pools or control peptides (ViraFEST assay). Material for sequencing was cultured CD4+ T cells from blood. These receptors were collected from a human donor with COVID-19.

This clonotype occurred a few times. V is TRBV18 and J is TRBJ1-1, with D unclear. The germline V gene has CDR1 KGHSH and CDR2 LQKENI. The CDR3 sequence is 14 residues long. V shed 2 bases and J shed 1 base, with 8 bases lying between them. CDR3 bases: TGTGCCAGCTCACCAGGGGTTCCGAACACTGAAGCTTTCTTT. Translating gives CASSPGVPNTEAFF.

This clonotype counts as hyperexpanded. The chain combines TRBV11-3 with TRBJ2-7; D may correspond to TRBD1 or TRBD2 (5 bases each). This CDR3 comprises 18 residues. The V gene lost 5 bases and the J gene lost 0 bases, with 23 bases spanning the gap. From germline, CDR1 is SGHNT and CDR2 YENEEA. Here the CDR3 DNA reads TGTGCCAGCAGCCGATATCTAACCGGGACCCCGAGCTCCTACGAGCAGTACTTC. This sequence encodes CASSRYLTGTPSSYEQYF.

The V and J genes are TRBV7-9 and TRBJ2-3; 8 nucleotides match TRBD1. The germline CDR1 and CDR2 sequences are SEHNR and FQNEAQ (reference sequence). V lost 2 bases, J lost 0 bases, and 1 base stayed unmatched. The CDR3 has 15 residues. CDR3 sequence: CASSLRQGSTDTQYF. The CDR3 region has the DNA TGTGCCAGCAGCTTAAGACAGGGGAGCACAGATACGCAGTATTTT.

J is TRBJ1-5 and V is TRBV5-6, with D unclear. V lost 1 base and J 4 bases, leaving 12 bases between the germline ends. CDR3 length equals 15 residues. CDR1 is SGHDT and CDR2 is YYEEEE in the germline V gene. The CDR3: CASSLWVKRNQPQHF. CDR3 bases: TGTGCCAGCAGCTTGTGGGTTAAGAGGAATCAGCCCCAGCATTTT.

This clonotype was seen a few times. The chain uses TRBV19 and TRBJ1-2; D unresolved. The V end was cut by 4 bases, the J end by 8 bases, with 20 bases between. This CDR3 spans 15 amino acids. Germline V gene sequence: CDR1 LNHDA, CDR2 SQIVND (reference sequence). CDR3 nucleotides: TGTGCCAGTAGTACCCTCTCCCGGGCCCACCACGGCTACACCTTC. Encoded protein: CASSTLSRAHHGYTF.

This chain uses TRBV6-2 or TRBV6-3 with TRBJ1-5; weak D call: TRBD1 (6 bases). Deletions cut 6 bases from V and 3 bases from J, with 12 bases between. This CDR3 has 14 amino acids. CDR1 is MNHEY, CDR2 SVGEGT, per germline. CDR3: CASSQQGFNQPQHF. The CDR3 bases are TGTGCCAGCAGCCAACAGGGATTCAATCAGCCCCAGCATTTT.

This chain links TRBV20-1 with TRBJ2-3; no clear D gene. Germline CDR1 is DFQATT and CDR2 is SNEGSKA (reference sequence). V was shortened by 3 bases and J by 5 bases, with 24 bases between the two germline ends. The CDR3 sequence is 17 residues long. The CDR3 bases are TGCAGTGCTAGTGTTGGCGAAGGGAACTTGTACCGAGATACGCAGTATTTT. It translates to CSASVGEGNLYRDTQYF.

The genes are TRBV11-2 and TRBJ2-7, with D perhaps matching TRBD2 (6 bases). The length of the CDR3 is 15 residues. Germline values: CDR1 SGHAT, CDR2 FQNNGV. V dropped 5 bases and J dropped 2 bases, with 16 bases sitting between them. CDR3 DNA sequence: TGTGCCAGCAGCCTATCTGGCGGGACCACCTACGAGCAGTACTTC. Translating it yields CASSLSGGTTYEQYF.

The rearrangement uses TRBV10-3 and TRBJ2-1; D is ambiguous. Germline CDR1 ENHRY, CDR2 SYGVKD. The CDR3 loop spans 12 amino acids. Trimming stripped 8 bases from V and 9 bases from J, with 14 bases between. CDR3: CAIGQADGEQFF. The CDR3 DNA sequence: TGTGCCATCGGGCAGGCGGATGGTGAGCAGTTCTTC.

The chain carries TRBV20-1 and TRBJ2-3; TRBD2 aligns across 13 bases. Germline V gene data show CDR1 as DFQATT and CDR2 as SNEGSKA (reference sequence). The junction had 4 bases not matched to a gene; V was cut back by 3 bases and J by 4 bases. This CDR3 region has 15 residues. DNA for the CDR3: TGCAGTGCTAGCTTACTAGCGGGGGGGGCAGATACGCAGTATTTT. It codes for CSASLLAGGADTQYF.

The chain uses TRBV21-1 and TRBJ2-7. TRBV21-1 is recorded as a pseudogene. This CDR3 is built from 11 residues. CDR3 in amino acids: CASKTSYEQYF. The CDR3 bases are TGTGCCAGCAAGACCTCCTACGAGCAGTACTTC.

This clonotype has just a few counts. The rearrangement links TRBV7-3 to TRBJ2-5; TRBD2 is a possible D gene (6 bases). The germline V gene has CDR1 SGHTA and CDR2 FQGTGA. The CDR3 spans 16 residues. V gave up 1 base and J gave up 1 base, with 13 bases separating them. CDR3 amino acids: CASSLSGGVGQETQYF. The CDR3 nucleotides are TGTGCCAGCAGCTTAAGTGGCGGGGTGGGCCAAGAGACCCAGTACTTC.

This clonotype was observed once. The chain employs TRBV7-9 and TRBJ1-5; 8 nucleotides align to TRBD1. With 2 bases clipped from V and 7 bases from J, the junction kept 10 bases outside the gene matches. Per the germline V gene, CDR1 is SEHNR and CDR2 is FQNEAQ (reference sequence). The CDR3 runs 16 residues. The CDR3 region is CASSLSFDRGGQPQHF. As DNA, the CDR3 is TGTGCCAGCAGCTTAAGTTTTGACAGGGGAGGGCAGCCCCAGCATTTT.

This clonotype has more than one count but fewer than ten. CDR3: CASSKGRTSGGGIQETQYF. The CDR3 DNA follows: TGTGCCAGCAGCAAAGGTCGGACTAGCGGGGGCGGAATTCAAGAGACCCAGTACTTC. The V and J genes are TRBV21-1 and TRBJ2-5; TRBD2 is the table's D call, not checked against the DNA. TRBV21-1 is a documented pseudogene. The CDR3 sequence is 19 residues long.

The J gene is TRBJ2-2, the V gene TRBV19; a possible D gene is TRBD1 (6 bases). This CDR3 is built from 12 residues. Trimming pared 9 bases from V and 3 bases from J, leaving 8 bases between. The V gene's germline CDR1 is LNHDA and CDR2 SQIVND (reference sequence). The CDR3 protein is CASRGDTGELFF. Written as DNA, the CDR3 is TGTGCCAGCAGGGGAGACACCGGGGAGCTGTTTTTT.